This TCR beta chain emerged from a study of cytomegalovirus exposure and HLA in healthy donors. Study-wide results and limits: According to a later analysis, TCR clusters from the first cohort tended to co-occur in the 100 to 150 validation repertoires. Reports credit the classifier with highly specific, highly sensitive diagnosis of cytomegalovirus status. Testing in vitro showed a few CMV-associated chains specific for CMV antigens. The study designated 160 or so TCR beta chains cytomegalovirus-associated.

A remark on this clone: Its antigen remains unidentified.

The CDR3 length is 16 residues. J lost 2 bases, V lost 0 bases, and 4 bases had no gene match. Germline lookup yields CDR1 MGHRA and CDR2 YSYEKL. TCRdb's copy holds only in-frame clones and misses some; the assay was immunoSEQ multiplex PCR. The sample holds about 360,000 clones, roughly 89% seen once. The sample taken for sequencing was PBMCs. This sequence was found in a woman between 18 and 29 years old in good health and CMV-seronegative. V is TRBV4-1 and J is TRBJ2-1; 7 bases line up with TRBD2. The chain's CDR3 is CASSQDLAGAYNEQFF. CDR3 sequence (DNA): TGCGCCAGCAGCCAAGATTTGGCGGGAGCCTACAATGAGCAGTTCTTC.